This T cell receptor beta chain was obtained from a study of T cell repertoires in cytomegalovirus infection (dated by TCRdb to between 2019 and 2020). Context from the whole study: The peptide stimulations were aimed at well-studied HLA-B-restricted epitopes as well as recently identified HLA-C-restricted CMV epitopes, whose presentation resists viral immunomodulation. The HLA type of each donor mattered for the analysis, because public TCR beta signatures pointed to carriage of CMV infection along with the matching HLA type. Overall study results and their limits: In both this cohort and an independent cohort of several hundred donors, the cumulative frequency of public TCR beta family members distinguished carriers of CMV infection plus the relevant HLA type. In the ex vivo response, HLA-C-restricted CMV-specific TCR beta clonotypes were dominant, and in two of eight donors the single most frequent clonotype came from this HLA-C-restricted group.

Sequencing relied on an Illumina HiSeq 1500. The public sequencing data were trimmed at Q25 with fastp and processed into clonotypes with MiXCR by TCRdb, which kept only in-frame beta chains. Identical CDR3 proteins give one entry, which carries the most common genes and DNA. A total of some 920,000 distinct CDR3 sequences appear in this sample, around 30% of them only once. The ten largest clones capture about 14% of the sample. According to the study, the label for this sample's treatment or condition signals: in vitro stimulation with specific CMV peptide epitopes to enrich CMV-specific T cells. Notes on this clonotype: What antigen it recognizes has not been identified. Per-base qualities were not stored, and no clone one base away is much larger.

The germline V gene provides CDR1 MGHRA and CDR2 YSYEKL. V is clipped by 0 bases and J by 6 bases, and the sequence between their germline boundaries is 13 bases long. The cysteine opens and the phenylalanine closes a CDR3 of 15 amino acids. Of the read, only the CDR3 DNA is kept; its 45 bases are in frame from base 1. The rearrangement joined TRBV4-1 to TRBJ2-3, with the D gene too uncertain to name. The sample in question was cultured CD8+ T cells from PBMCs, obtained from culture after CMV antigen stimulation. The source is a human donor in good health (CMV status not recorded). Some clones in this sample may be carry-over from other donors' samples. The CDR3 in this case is CASSQERHPKDTQYF. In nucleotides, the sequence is TGCGCCAGCAGCCAAGAGAGACACCCTAAGGATACGCAGTATTTT.